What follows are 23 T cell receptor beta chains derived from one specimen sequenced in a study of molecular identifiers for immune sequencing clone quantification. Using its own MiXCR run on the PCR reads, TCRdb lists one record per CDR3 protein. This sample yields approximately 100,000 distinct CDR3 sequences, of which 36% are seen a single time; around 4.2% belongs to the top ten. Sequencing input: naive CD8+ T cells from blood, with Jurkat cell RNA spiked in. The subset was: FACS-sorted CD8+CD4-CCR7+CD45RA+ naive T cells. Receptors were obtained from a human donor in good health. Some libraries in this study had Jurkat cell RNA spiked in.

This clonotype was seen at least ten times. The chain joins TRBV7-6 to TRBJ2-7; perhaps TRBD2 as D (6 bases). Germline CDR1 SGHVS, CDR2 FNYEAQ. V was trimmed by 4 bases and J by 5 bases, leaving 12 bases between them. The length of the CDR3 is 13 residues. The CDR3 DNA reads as TGTGCCAGCAGCTCCGACCCGGGGGACGAGCAGTACTTC. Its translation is CASSSDPGDEQYF.

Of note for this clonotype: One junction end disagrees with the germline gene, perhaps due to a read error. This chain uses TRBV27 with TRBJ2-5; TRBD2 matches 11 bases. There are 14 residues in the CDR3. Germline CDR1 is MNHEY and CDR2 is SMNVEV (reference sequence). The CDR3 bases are TGTGCCTGCAGTAGCGGGACTAGCGGAACCACCCAGTACTTC. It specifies CACSSGTSGTTQYF.

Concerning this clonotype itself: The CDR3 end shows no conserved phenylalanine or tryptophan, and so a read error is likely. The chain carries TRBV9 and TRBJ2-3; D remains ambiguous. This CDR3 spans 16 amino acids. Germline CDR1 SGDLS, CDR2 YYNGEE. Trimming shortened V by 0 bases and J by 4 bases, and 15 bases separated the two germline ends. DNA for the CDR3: TGTGCCAGCAGCGTAGGGCGGTCGACCACACCAGATACGCAGTATTTA. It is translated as CASSVGRSTTPDTQYL.

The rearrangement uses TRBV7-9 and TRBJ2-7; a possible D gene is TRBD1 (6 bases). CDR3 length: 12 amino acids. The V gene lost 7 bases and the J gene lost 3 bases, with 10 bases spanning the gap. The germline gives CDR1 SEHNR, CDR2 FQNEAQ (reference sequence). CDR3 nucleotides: TGTGCCAGCACCAAGGACAGCTACGAGCAGTACTTC. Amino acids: CASTKDSYEQYF.

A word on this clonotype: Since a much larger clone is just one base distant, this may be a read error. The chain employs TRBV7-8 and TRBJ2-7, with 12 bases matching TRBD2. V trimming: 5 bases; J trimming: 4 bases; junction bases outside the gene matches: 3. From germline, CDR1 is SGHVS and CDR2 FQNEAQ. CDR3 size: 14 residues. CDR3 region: CASSILAGGYEQYF. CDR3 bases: TGTGCCAGCAGCATTCTAGCGGGAGGGTACGAGCAGTACTTC.

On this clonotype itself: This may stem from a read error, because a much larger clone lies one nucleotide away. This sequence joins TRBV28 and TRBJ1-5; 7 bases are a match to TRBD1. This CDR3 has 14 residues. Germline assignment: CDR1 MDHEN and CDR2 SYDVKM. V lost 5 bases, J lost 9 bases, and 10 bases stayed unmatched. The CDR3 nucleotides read TGTGCCAGCAGTAGGGGCAGGGGGTCATGGCCCCAGCATTTT. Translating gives CASSRGRGSWPQHF.

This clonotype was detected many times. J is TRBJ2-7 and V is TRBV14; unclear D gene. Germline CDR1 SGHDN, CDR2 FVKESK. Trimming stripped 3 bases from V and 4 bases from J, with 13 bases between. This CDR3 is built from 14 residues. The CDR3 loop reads CASSHVGSTYEQYF. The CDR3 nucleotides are TGTGCCAGCAGCCACGTCGGGTCAACTTACGAGCAGTACTTC.

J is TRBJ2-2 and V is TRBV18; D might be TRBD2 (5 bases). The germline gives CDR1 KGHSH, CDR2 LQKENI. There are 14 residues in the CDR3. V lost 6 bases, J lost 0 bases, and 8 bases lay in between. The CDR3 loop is CASSGETNTGELFF. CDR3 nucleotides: TGTGCCAGCTCGGGAGAAACGAACACCGGGGAGCTGTTTTTT. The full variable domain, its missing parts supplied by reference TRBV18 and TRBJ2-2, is NAGVMQNPRHLVRRRGQEARLRCSPMKGHSHVYWYRQLPEEGLKFMVYLQKENIIDESGMPKERFSAEFPKEGPSILRIQQVVRGDSAAYFCASSGETNTGELFFGEGSRLTVL.

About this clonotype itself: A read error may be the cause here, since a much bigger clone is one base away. The CDR3 coding sequence is TGTGCCAGCAGTAGGACTAGCACAGATACGCAGTATTTT. It is translated as CASSRTSTDTQYF. The rearrangement joins TRBV27 to TRBJ2-3; perhaps TRBD2 as D (5 bases). From germline, CDR1 is MNHEY and CDR2 SMNVEV (reference sequence). CDR3 length: 13 amino acids. Trimming shortened V by 5 bases and J by 0 bases, and 6 bases separated the two germline ends.

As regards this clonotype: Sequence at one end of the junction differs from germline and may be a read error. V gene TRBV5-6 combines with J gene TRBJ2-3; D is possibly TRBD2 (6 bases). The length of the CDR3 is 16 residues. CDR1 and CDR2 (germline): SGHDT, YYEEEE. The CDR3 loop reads CASSGGLAESTGTQYF. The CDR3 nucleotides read TGTGCCAGCAGCGGGGGATTAGCGGAGAGCACAGGTACGCAGTATTTT.

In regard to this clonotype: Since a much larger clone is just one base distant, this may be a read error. The CDR3 is CASSLPEQVHETQYF. The CDR3 nucleotides are TGTGCCAGCAGTTTGCCAGAACAAGTCCATGAGACCCAGTACTTC. The chain uses TRBV28 and TRBJ2-5; no clear D. The V end lost 3 bases, the J end lost 5 bases, and 16 bases lay between the germline ends. Per the germline V gene, CDR1 is MDHEN and CDR2 is SYDVKM. The CDR3 sequence is 15 residues long.

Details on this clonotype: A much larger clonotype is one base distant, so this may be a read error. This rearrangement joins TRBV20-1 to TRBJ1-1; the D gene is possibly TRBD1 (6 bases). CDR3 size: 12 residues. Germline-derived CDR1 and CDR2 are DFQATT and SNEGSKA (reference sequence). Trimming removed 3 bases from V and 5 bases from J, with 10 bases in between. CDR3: CSARLGGTEAFF. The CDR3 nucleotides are TGCAGTGCTAGGCTAGGGGGTACTGAAGCTTTCTTT.

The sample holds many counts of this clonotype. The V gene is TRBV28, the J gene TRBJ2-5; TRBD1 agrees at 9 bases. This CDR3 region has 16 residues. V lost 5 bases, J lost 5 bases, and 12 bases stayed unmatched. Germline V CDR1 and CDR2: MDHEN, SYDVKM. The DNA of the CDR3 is TGTGCCAGCAGTCCAAGCCCCGGGACAGGGTATGAGACCCAGTACTTC. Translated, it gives CASSPSPGTGYETQYF.

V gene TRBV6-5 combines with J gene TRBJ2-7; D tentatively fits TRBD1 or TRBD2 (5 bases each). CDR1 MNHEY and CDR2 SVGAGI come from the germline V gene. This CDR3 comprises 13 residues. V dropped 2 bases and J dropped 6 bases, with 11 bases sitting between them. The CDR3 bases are TGTGCCAGCAGTTACGGGGACGCGACCGAGCAGTACTTC. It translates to CASSYGDATEQYF.

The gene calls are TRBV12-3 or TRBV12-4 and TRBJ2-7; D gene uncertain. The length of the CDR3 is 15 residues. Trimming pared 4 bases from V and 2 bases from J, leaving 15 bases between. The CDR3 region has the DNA TGTGCCAGCAGTTCCCTTCCCCCTAGTACCTACGAGCAGTACTTC. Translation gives CASSSLPPSTYEQYF.

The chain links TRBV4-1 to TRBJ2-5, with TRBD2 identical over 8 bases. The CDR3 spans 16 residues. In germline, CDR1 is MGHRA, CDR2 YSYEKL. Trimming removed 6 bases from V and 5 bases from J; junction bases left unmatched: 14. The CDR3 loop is CASSLPSAGAEETQYF. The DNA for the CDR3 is TGCGCCAGCAGTCTGCCTTCAGCGGGAGCGGAGGAGACCCAGTACTTC.

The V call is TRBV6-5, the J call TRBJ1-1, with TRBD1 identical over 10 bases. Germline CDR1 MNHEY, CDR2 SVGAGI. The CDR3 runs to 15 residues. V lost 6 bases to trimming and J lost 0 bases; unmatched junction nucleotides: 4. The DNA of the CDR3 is TGTGCCAGCAGATTGACAGGGGGCTTGAACACTGAAGCTTTCTTT. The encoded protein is CASRLTGGLNTEAFF.

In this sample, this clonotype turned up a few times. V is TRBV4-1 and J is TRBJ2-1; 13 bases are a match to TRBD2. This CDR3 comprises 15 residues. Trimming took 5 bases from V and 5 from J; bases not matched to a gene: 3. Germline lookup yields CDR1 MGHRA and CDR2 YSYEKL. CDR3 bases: TGCGCCAGCAGCGCCGGGACTAGCGGGGACAATGAGCAGTTCTTC. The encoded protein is CASSAGTSGDNEQFF.

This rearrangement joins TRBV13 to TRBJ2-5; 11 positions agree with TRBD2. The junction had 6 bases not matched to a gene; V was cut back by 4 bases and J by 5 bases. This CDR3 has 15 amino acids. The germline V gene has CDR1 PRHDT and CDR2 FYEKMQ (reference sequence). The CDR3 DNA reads TGTGCCAGCAGCTCACGGGGACTAGCGGTCGAGACCCAGTACTTC. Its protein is CASSSRGLAVETQYF.

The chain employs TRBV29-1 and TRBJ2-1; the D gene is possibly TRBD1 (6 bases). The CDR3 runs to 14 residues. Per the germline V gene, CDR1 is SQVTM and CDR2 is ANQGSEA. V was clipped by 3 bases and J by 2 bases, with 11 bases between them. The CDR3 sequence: CSVEGAEPYNEQFF. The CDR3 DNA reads TGCAGCGTTGAGGGGGCAGAGCCCTACAATGAGCAGTTCTTC.

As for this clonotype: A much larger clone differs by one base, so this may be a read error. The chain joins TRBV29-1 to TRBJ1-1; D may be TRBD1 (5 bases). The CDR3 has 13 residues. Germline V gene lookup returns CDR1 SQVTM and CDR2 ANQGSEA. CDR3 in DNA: TGCAGCGTTGTTGATGGGGTCAGAAATCCGGGGGGTTTT. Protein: CSVVDGVRNPGGF.

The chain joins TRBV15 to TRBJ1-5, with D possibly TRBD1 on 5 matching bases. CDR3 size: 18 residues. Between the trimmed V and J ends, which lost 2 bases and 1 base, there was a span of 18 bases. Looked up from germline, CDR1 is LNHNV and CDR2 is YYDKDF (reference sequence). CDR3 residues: CATSRFRQRARSNQPQHF. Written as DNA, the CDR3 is TGTGCCACCAGCAGATTTAGACAGAGGGCCAGGAGCAATCAGCCCCAGCATTTT.

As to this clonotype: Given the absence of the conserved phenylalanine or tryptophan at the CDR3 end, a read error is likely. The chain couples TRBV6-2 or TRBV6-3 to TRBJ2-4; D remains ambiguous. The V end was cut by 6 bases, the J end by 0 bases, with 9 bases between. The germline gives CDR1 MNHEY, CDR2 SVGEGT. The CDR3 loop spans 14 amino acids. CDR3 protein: CASRAGTAKNIQYI. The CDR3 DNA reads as TGTGCCAGCAGAGCAGGAACAGCCAAAAACATTCAGTACATC.